The source of this T cell receptor beta chain is a study of control samples from healthy donors and cancer patients. Comments on this clone: Other DNA sequences of this sample code for an identical CDR3.

Data came from immunoSEQ multiplex PCR; TCRdb stores just in-frame clones and leaves some out. The table records fewer than 200,000 clones, 90% to 95% of them present only once. The CDR3 has 14 amino acids. V lost 0 bases, J lost 1 base, and 8 bases lay in between. Germline V CDR1 and CDR2: SGDLS, YYNGEE. The sample comprised blood. The source of this sequence is a woman aged 60-70 years in good health. V usage is TRBV9 and J usage is TRBJ2-7; D unclear. CDR3 amino acids: CASSVGTASYEQYF. The CDR3 DNA is TGTGCCAGCAGCGTAGGTACCGCATCCTACGAGCAGTACTTC.